The 5 T cell receptor beta chains reported below all come from one sample, sequenced in a study of cytomegalovirus exposure and HLA in healthy donors. Data came from immunoSEQ multiplex PCR; TCRdb stores just in-frame clones and leaves some out. This sample has about 98,000 clones, with 87% found just once. Sequencing used PBMCs. These receptor sequences come from a woman aged 25-40 years in good health and CMV-seronegative.

The chain carries TRBV9 and TRBJ1-3; TRBD1 matches 9 bases. The CDR3 runs 16 residues. J was trimmed by 0 bases and V by 3 bases; bases with no gene match: 4. In germline, CDR1 is SGDLS, CDR2 YYNGEE. CDR3 coding DNA: TGTGCCAGCAGCGATCAGGACAGGGGCTCTGGAAACACCATATATTTT. Amino acids: CASSDQDRGSGNTIYF.

The J gene is TRBJ2-2, the V gene TRBV10-1; TRBD1 might be the D (6 bases). Germline loops: CDR1 WNHNN, CDR2 SYGVQD (reference sequence). V was shortened by 9 bases and J by 4 bases, with 12 bases between the two germline ends. CDR3 length: 13 amino acids. The CDR3 DNA reads TGCGCCAGTCGGGCAGGGGCCACCGGGGAGCTGTTTTTT. It codes for CASRAGATGELFF.

V gene TRBV15 combines with J gene TRBJ2-2; 8 bases align to TRBD1. CDR3 length equals 16 residues. Trimming at V came to 2 bases and at J to 0 bases, leaving 2 bases not matched to a gene. The V gene's germline CDR1 is LNHNV and CDR2 YYDKDF (reference sequence). The CDR3 reads CATSRWDRSNTGELFF. CDR3 DNA: TGTGCCACCAGCAGATGGGACAGGTCGAACACCGGGGAGCTGTTTTTT.

This chain connects TRBV28 to TRBJ1-1, with TRBD1 as a possible D gene (5 bases). V lost 7 bases and J 5 bases, leaving 14 bases between the germline ends. The CDR3 consists of 13 residues. Germline-derived CDR1 and CDR2 are MDHEN and SYDVKM. The CDR3 is CASTWGGATEAFF. CDR3 nucleotides: TGTGCCAGCACCTGGGGAGGGGCAACTGAAGCTTTCTTT.

The chain joins TRBV11-2 to TRBJ1-1, with D hard to call. Germline V gives CDR1 SGHAT, CDR2 FQNNGV. There are 16 residues in the CDR3. V lost 0 bases to trimming and J lost 4 bases, with 15 bases between them. In nucleotides, the CDR3 is TGTGCCAGCAGCTTAGAGTTCGGCAGGCTGGCCACTGAAGCTTTCTTT. It yields the protein CASSLEFGRLATEAFF.